What follows describes a single T cell receptor (beta chain). TCRdb ran MiXCR on the 5' RACE reads and lists one entry per CDR3 protein. The profile shows hundreds of thousands of distinct CDR3 sequences, around a sixth of them singletons. These data are taken from a study of identical twins. This CDR3 is 14 amino acids long. The V gene's germline CDR1 is LGHNA and CDR2 YSLEER. Trimming stripped 0 bases from V and 8 bases from J, with 8 bases between. These same records also appear under a second study, on T cells expressing NK-cell markers. That paper notes: There were a few donors in whom these clonotypes also led the CD3+CD56-NKG2C+ fraction.

The sequence came from a woman between 18 and 29 years old in good health. The V and J genes are TRBV4-3 and TRBJ1-6; tentatively, D is TRBD1 (5 bases). The sample taken for sequencing was PBMCs. CDR3: CASSQEGGYSPLHF. The CDR3 nucleotides are TGCGCCAGCAGCCAAGAGGGGGGTTATTCACCCCTCCACTTT.